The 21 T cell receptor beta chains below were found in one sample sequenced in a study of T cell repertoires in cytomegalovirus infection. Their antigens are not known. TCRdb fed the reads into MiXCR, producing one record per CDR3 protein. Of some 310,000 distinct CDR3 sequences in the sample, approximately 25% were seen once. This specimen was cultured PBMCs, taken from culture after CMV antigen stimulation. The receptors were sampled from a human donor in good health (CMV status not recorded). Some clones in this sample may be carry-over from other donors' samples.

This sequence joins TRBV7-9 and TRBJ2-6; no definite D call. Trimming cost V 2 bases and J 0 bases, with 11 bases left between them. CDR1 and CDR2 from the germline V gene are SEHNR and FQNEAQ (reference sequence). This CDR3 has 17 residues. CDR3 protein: CASSLRALPSGANVLTF. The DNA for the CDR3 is TGTGCCAGCAGCTTAAGGGCCCTACCCTCTGGGGCCAACGTCCTGACTTTC.

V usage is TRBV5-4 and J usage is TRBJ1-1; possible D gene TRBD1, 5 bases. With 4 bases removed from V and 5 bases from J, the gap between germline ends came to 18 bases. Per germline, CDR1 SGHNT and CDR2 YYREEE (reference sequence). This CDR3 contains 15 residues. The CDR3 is CASSALGQGGTEAFF. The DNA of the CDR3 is TGTGCCAGCAGCGCCCTAGGGCAGGGAGGGACTGAAGCTTTCTTT. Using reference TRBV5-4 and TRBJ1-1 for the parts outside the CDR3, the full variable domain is ETGVTQSPTHLIKTRGQQVTLRCSSQSGHNTVSWYQQALGQGPQFIFQYYREEENGRGNFPPRFSGLQFPNYSSELNVNALELDDSALYLCASSALGQGGTEAFFGQGTRLTVV.

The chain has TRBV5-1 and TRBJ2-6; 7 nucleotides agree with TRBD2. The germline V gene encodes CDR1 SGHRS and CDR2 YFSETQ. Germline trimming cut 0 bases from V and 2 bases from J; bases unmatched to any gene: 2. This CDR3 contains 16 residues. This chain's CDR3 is CASSLEAGAGANVLTF. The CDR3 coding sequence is TGCGCCAGCAGCTTGGAGGCGGGAGCTGGGGCCAACGTCCTGACTTTC.

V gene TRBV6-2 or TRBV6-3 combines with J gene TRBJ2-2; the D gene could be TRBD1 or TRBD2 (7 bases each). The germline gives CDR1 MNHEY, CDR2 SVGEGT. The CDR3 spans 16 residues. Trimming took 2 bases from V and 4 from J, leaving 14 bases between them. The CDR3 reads CASSYTPGGATGELFF. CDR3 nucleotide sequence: TGTGCCAGCAGTTACACCCCAGGGGGGGCCACCGGGGAGCTGTTTTTT.

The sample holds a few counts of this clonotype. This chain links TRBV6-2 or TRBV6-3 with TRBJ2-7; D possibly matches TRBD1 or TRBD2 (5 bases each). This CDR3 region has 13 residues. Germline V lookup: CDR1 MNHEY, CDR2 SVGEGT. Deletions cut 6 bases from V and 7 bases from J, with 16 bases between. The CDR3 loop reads CASRRDRLGEQYF. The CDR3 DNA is TGTGCCAGCAGGAGGGACCGCCTTGGGGAGCAGTACTTC.

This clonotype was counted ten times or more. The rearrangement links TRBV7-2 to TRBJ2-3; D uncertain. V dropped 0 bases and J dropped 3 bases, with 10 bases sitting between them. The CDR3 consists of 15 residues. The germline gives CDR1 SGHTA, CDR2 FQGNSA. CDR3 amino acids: CASSLASVGTDTQYF. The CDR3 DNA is TGTGCCAGCAGCTTAGCATCTGTGGGGACAGATACGCAGTATTTT.

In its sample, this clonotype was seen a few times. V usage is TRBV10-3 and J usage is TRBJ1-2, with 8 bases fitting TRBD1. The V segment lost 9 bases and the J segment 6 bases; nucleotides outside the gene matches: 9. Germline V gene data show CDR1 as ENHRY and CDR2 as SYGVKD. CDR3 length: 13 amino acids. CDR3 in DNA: TGTGCCATTACGGACAGGGAGGATGATGGCTACACCTTC. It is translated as CAITDREDDGYTF.

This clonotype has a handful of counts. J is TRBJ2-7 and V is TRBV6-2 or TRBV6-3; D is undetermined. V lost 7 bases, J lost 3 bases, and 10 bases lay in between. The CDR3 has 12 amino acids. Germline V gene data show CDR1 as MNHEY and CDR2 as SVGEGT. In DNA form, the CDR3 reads TGTGCCAGCACCACGAGTGTCTACGAGCAGTACTTC. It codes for CASTTSVYEQYF.

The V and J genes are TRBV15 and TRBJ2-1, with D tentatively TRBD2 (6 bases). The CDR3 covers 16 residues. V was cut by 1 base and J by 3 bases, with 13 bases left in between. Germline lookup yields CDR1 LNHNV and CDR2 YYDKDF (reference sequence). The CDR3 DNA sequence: TGTGCCACCAGCAGAGCCCAGCAGGGAGGCTACAATGAGCAGTTCTTC. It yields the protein CATSRAQQGGYNEQFF.

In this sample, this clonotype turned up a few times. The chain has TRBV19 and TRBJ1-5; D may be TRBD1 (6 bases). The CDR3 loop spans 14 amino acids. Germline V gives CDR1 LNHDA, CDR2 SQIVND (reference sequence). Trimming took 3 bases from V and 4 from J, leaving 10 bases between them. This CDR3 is CASSIPRGNQPQHF. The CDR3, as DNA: TGTGCCAGTAGTATCCCCAGGGGTAATCAGCCCCAGCATTTT.

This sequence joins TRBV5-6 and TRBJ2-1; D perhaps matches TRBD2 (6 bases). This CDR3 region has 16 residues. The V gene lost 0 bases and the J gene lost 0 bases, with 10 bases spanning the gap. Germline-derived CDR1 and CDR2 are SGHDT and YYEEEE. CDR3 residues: CASSLGGVRSYNEQFF. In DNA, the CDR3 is TGTGCCAGCAGCTTGGGGGGGGTACGCTCCTACAATGAGCAGTTCTTC.

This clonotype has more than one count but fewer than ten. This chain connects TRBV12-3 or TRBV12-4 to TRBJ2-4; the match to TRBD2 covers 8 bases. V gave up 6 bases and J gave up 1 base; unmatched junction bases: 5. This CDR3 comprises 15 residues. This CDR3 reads CASSKSGSAKNIQYF. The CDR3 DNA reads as TGTGCCAGCAGCAAGAGCGGGAGTGCCAAAAACATTCAGTACTTC.

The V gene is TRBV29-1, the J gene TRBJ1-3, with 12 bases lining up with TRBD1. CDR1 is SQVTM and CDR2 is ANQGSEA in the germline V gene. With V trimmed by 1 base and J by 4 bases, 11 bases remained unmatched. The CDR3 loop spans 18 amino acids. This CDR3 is CSVEVMGQGAIRGNTIYF. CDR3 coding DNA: TGCAGCGTTGAAGTTATGGGACAGGGGGCTATTCGGGGAAACACCATATATTTT.

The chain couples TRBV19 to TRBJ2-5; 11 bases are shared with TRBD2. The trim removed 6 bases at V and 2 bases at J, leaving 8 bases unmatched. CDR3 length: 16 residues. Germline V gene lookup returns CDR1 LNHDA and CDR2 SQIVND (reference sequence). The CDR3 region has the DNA TGTGCCAGTAGACACAGGGGACTAGCGGAACAAGAGACCCAGTACTTC. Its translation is CASRHRGLAEQETQYF.

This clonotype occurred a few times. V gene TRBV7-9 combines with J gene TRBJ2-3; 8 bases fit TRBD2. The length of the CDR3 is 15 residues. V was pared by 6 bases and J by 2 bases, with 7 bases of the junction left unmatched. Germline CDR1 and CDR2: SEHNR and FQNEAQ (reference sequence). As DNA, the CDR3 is TGTGCCAGCAGTACCAGCGGGAGCCCCACAGATACGCAGTATTTT. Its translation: CASSTSGSPTDTQYF.

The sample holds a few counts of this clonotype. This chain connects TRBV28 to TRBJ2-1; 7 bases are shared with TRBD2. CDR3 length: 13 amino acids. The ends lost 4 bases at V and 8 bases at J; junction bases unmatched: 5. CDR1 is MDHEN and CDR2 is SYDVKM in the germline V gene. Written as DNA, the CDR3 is TGTGCCAGCAGTTATGCGGGGGTAGATGAGCAGTTCTTC. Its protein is CASSYAGVDEQFF. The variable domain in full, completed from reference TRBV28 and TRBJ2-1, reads DVKVTQSSRYLVKRTGEKVFLECVQDMDHENMFWYRQDPGLGLRLIYFSYDVKMKEKGDIPEGYSVSREKKERFSLILESASTNQTSMYLCASSYAGVDEQFFGPGTRLTVL.

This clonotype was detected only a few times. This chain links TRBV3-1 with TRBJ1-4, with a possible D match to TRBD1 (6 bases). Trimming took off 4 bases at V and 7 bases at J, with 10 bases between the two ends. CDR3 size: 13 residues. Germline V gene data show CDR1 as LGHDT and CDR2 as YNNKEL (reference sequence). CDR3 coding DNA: TGTGCCAGCAGCCCTTCCAGGGGTGAAAAACTGTTTTTT. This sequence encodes CASSPSRGEKLFF. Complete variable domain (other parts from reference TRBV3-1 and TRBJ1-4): DTAVSQTPKYLVTQMGNDKSIKCEQNLGHDTMYWYKQDSKKFLKIMFSYNNKELIINETVPNRFSPKSPDKAHLNLHINSLELGDSAVYFCASSPSRGEKLFFGSGTQLSVL.

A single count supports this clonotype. The CDR3 loop is CASTTVTSGNTIYF. The CDR3 nucleotides read TGTGCCAGCACCACAGTCACCTCTGGAAACACCATATATTTT. The chain uses TRBV11-2 and TRBJ1-3; D is unresolved. Germline values: CDR1 SGHAT, CDR2 FQNNGV. The CDR3 consists of 14 residues. V was clipped by 7 bases and J by 0 bases, with 10 bases between them.

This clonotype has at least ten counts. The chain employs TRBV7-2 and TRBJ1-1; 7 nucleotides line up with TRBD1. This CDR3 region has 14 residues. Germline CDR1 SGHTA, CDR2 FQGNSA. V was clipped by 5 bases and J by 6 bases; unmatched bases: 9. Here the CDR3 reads CASSPRTGSSEAFF. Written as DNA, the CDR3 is TGTGCCAGCAGCCCCCGGACAGGAAGCTCTGAAGCTTTCTTT. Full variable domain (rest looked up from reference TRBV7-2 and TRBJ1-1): GAGVSQSPSNKVTEKGKDVELRCDPISGHTALYWYRQSLGQGLEFLIYFQGNSAPDKSGLPSDRFSAERTGGSVSTLTIQRTQQEDSAVYLCASSPRTGSSEAFFGQGTRLTVV.

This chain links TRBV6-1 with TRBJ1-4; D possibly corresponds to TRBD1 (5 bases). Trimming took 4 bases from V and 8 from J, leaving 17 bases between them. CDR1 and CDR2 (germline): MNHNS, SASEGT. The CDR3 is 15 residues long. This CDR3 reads CASSAFRAPGEKLFF. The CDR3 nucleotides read TGTGCCAGCAGTGCCTTCAGGGCCCCTGGGGAAAAACTGTTTTTT.

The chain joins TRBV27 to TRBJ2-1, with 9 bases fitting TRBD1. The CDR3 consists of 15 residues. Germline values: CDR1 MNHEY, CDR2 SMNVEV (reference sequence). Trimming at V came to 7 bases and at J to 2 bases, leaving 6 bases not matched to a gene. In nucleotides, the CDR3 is TGTGCCAGCACCCACCGGGACAGGGCCTACAATGAGCAGTTCTTC. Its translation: CASTHRDRAYNEQFF.